This T cell receptor beta chain was captured in a study of immune cell composition in non-small cell lung cancer. The CDR3 contains 14 residues. V was pared by 7 bases and J by 5 bases, with 17 bases between. The germline gives CDR1 MNHEY, CDR2 SVGAGI. Regarding this clone: Antigen: not known.

TCRdb's table, derived via immunoSEQ multiplex PCR, lists solely in-frame clones and lacks some. The profile covers 13,000 to 15,000 clones, with 73% appearing a single time and around an eighth taken by the ten largest. Study outcomes and limitations: No significant correlation existed between pack-years smoked and tumour clonality.

The chain uses TRBV6-5 and TRBJ1-1; D is undetermined. The sequence came from a human donor with non-small cell lung cancer. Source material: lung tumor tissue. The CDR3 protein is CASNSGTGKTEAFF. In DNA, the CDR3 is TGTGCCAGCAATAGTGGTACGGGAAAAACTGAAGCTTTCTTT.